This TCR beta chain was sequenced during a study of CD8 T cells in ankylosing spondylitis. Study-level results: Characteristic, it appeared, of ankylosing spondylitis blood was a TCR beta motif of fewer than 10 highly homologous variants.

To note about this clonotype: As yet, its antigen is unknown.

TCRdb re-derived calls from the 5' RACE reads in MiXCR, one entry per CDR3 protein. The repertoire holds 650,000 to 800,000 distinct CDR3 sequences, around 20% seen once, with under 20% in the top ten. The specimen was blood, either unsorted or a sorted T cell fraction (not recorded which). This receptor was identified in a male donor with ankylosing spondylitis.

This CDR3 is CATSAYTGELFF. The CDR3 DNA follows: TGTGCCACCAGTGCTTACACCGGGGAGCTGTTTTTT. The chain employs TRBV24-1 and TRBJ2-2; D gene ambiguous. Germline V lookup: CDR1 KGHDR, CDR2 SFDVKD. This CDR3 spans 12 amino acids. With 5 bases removed from V and 3 bases from J, the gap between germline ends came to 3 bases.